This passage covers 23 T cell receptor beta chains from one sample sequenced in a study of beta chain features in type 1 diabetes. The entirety of the isolated RNA underwent reverse transcription, so expressed TCRB transcripts were sequenced. Measured with immunoSEQ multiplex PCR; TCRdb has only the in-frame clones, and not every one. The sample yields more than 150,000 clones, 13% seen once. Sequencing input: central memory CD4+ T cells from blood. The receptor set was obtained from a woman aged 18-29 years in good health.

This clone was detected a few times. The chain employs TRBV18 and TRBJ1-2, with D perhaps matching TRBD1 (6 bases). V dropped 4 bases and J dropped 5 bases, with 14 bases sitting between them. There are 14 residues in the CDR3. CDR1 and CDR2 (germline): KGHSH, LQKENI. The CDR3 is CASSLTGQKYGYTF. Written as DNA, the CDR3 is TGTGCCAGCTCACTTACCGGACAGAAATATGGCTACACCTTC.

This sequence joins TRBV19 and TRBJ2-7, with 7 bases that match TRBD1. This CDR3 has 14 residues. CDR1 and CDR2 (germline): LNHDA, SQIVND (reference sequence). The J segment lost 0 bases and the V segment lost 3 bases, leaving 2 bases of the junction unmatched. The CDR3 sequence is CASSIRDSSYEQYF. CDR3 in DNA: TGTGCCAGTAGTATTCGGGACAGCTCCTACGAGCAGTACTTC.

The V call is TRBV29-1, the J call TRBJ1-2, with a possible D match to TRBD1 (6 bases). CDR3 size: 13 residues. The ends were cut back, 4 bases at V and 4 bases at J, with 13 bases in the middle. Germline V CDR1 and CDR2: SQVTM, ANQGSEA. The CDR3 nucleotides read TGCAGCGTTGCTCCGGGGGGCCTCTATGGCTACACCTTC. Translating it yields CSVAPGGLYGYTF.

V gene TRBV30 combines with J gene TRBJ2-1, with D maybe TRBD1 (6 bases). The CDR3 sequence is 15 residues long. The germline V gene has CDR1 GTSNPN and CDR2 SVGIG (reference sequence). The V end was cut by 4 bases, the J end by 4 bases, with 17 bases between. The CDR3 DNA is TGTGCCTGGATTACAGGGCCCGGAACGTACAATGAGCAGTTCTTC. Translating it yields CAWITGPGTYNEQFF.

The chain combines TRBV11-3 with TRBJ2-3; 10 bases fit TRBD2. The J segment lost 5 bases and the V segment lost 1 base, leaving 6 bases of the junction unmatched. Germline V CDR1 and CDR2: SGHNT, YENEEA. The CDR3 extends over 16 amino acids. Here the CDR3 reads CASSLGVQREGDTQYF. CDR3 in DNA: TGTGCCAGCAGCTTAGGAGTCCAGCGGGAGGGAGATACGCAGTATTTT.

The CDR3 sequence is CASTASGRHETQYF. The CDR3 DNA follows: TGTGCCAGCACCGCTAGCGGGAGGCATGAGACCCAGTACTTC. V and J are TRBV6-5 and TRBJ2-5; TRBD2 aligns across 11 bases. V dropped 7 bases and J dropped 5; count of bases not matched to a gene: 6. The germline V gene encodes CDR1 MNHEY and CDR2 SVGAGI. This CDR3 contains 14 residues.

This clone was counted at least ten times. A read error may account for a junction end that differs from germline. The gene calls are TRBV5-6 and TRBJ2-5, with 11 positions matching TRBD2. This CDR3 is built from 14 residues. Germline V gene sequence: CDR1 SGHDT, CDR2 YYEEEE. The chain's CDR3 is CASSFSGRVEAQYF. DNA for the CDR3: TGTGCCAGCAGCTTTAGCGGGAGGGTAGAGGCCCAGTACTTC.

This clone was picked up a small number of times. The chain combines TRBV30 with TRBJ1-2; D possibly corresponds to TRBD1 (6 bases). There are 12 residues in the CDR3. The germline V and J ends were trimmed by 5 bases and 6 bases, with 13 bases remaining between them. Germline values: CDR1 GTSNPN, CDR2 SVGIG (reference sequence). CDR3 loop: CAWAGATHGYTF. CDR3 bases: TGTGCCTGGGCAGGGGCCACTCATGGCTACACCTTC.

This clone came up a few times. The chain joins TRBV7-9 to TRBJ2-5, with D maybe TRBD2 (6 bases). This CDR3 is 15 amino acids long. Trimming cost V 3 bases and J 3 bases, with 14 bases left between them. The germline V gene encodes CDR1 SEHNR and CDR2 FQNEAQ (reference sequence). The CDR3 DNA reads as TGTGCCAGCAGCTTTAGGAGGGTGGGAGAAGAGACCCAGTACTTC. This codes for CASSFRRVGEETQYF.

This clone appeared a few times. The chain is built from TRBV30 and TRBJ2-5; 10 bases agree with TRBD2. CDR3 length: 14 amino acids. V shed 2 bases and J 4 bases; nucleotides not matched to a gene: 4. Germline V gene data show CDR1 as GTSNPN and CDR2 as SVGIG (reference sequence). CDR3 in amino acids: CAWSPSGSLETQYF. CDR3 sequence (DNA): TGTGCCTGGAGTCCTAGCGGGAGCTTAGAGACCCAGTACTTC.

This chain uses TRBV6-5 with TRBJ1-1; 8 bases agree with TRBD1. This CDR3 is built from 15 residues. Germline assignment: CDR1 MNHEY and CDR2 SVGAGI. The J segment lost 4 bases and the V segment lost 1 base, leaving 5 bases of the junction unmatched. CDR3 nucleotide sequence: TGTGCCAGCAGTTACTACCGGACAGGGCCCACTGAAGCTTTCTTT. Translating gives CASSYYRTGPTEAFF.

V is TRBV6-6 and J is TRBJ2-7; 8 nucleotides agree with TRBD1. The CDR3 runs to 12 residues. Looked up from germline, CDR1 is MNHNY and CDR2 is SVGAGI (reference sequence). After removal of 6 bases from V and 4 bases from J, the junction contained 2 bases not matched to a gene. The CDR3 loop reads CASSQGAYEQYF. DNA for the CDR3: TGTGCCAGCAGCCAGGGGGCTTACGAGCAGTACTTC.

The chain has TRBV30 and TRBJ2-2; 11 nucleotides line up with TRBD2. With V trimmed by 4 bases and J by 2 bases, 6 bases remained unmatched. The CDR3 length is 16 residues. CDR1 is GTSNPN, CDR2 SVGIG, per germline (reference sequence). In DNA, the CDR3 is TGTGCCTGGAACTCAGGGACTAGCGGAAACACCGGGGAGCTGTTTTTT. It translates to CAWNSGTSGNTGELFF.

This chain links TRBV7-8 with TRBJ2-2, with 10 bases lining up with TRBD1. The V gene's germline CDR1 is SGHVS and CDR2 FQNEAQ. J lost 4 bases, V lost 9 bases, and 8 bases had no gene match. The CDR3 length is 15 residues. CDR3 region: CASMGQGYSTGELFF. The CDR3 DNA sequence: TGTGCCAGTATGGGACAGGGGTATAGCACCGGGGAGCTGTTTTTT.

This clone was observed a few times. The J gene is TRBJ2-7, the V gene TRBV6-1; 12 positions agree with TRBD1. The CDR3 has 13 residues. Looked up from germline, CDR1 is MNHNS and CDR2 is SASEGT. Unmatched junction bases numbered 4, after V lost 10 bases and J lost 3 bases. CDR3 residues: CAMGTGGGYEQYF. CDR3 sequence (DNA): TGTGCCATGGGGACAGGGGGCGGCTACGAGCAGTACTTC.

The sample holds a few counts of this clone. CDR3 region: CASSSGTKRGIQYF. CDR3 coding DNA: TGTGCCAGCAGTTCCGGGACTAAGAGGGGCATTCAGTACTTC. V gene TRBV28 combines with J gene TRBJ2-4, with 7 nucleotides matching TRBD2. The CDR3 has 14 residues. Trimming removed 4 bases from V and 9 bases from J; junction bases left unmatched: 9. CDR1 is MDHEN, CDR2 SYDVKM, per germline.

This clone has just a few counts. V usage is TRBV7-9 and J usage is TRBJ1-4, with 8 bases fitting TRBD1. The CDR3 has 15 residues. Germline V gene sequence: CDR1 SEHNR, CDR2 FQNEAQ (reference sequence). V gave up 1 base and J gave up 8 bases; unmatched junction bases: 6. This CDR3 reads CASSLEGQVYEKLFF. DNA for the CDR3: TGTGCCAGCAGCTTAGAGGGACAGGTTTACGAAAAACTGTTTTTT. Full variable domain (remainder filled in from reference TRBV7-9 and TRBJ1-4): DTGVSQNPRHKITKRGQNVTFRCDPISEHNRLYWYRQTLGQGPEFLTYFQNEAQLEKSRLLSDRFSAERPKGSFSTLEIQRTEQGDSAMYLCASSLEGQVYEKLFFGSGTQLSVL.

This clone was detected a few times. The chain uses TRBV2 and TRBJ1-5, with a tentative D call TRBD1 (6 bases). Germline-derived CDR1 and CDR2 are SNHLY and FYNNEI. This CDR3 spans 15 amino acids. The V end was cut by 10 bases, the J end by 4 bases, with 20 bases between. The CDR3 DNA is TGTGCCACCGATTTCACGGAGGGGGGGAATCAGCCCCAGCATTTT. This codes for CATDFTEGGNQPQHF.

This rearrangement joins TRBV11-1 to TRBJ2-6, with D unclear. Germline V gene sequence: CDR1 SGHAT, CDR2 FQDESV (reference sequence). V lost 4 bases, J lost 3 bases, and 10 bases lay in between. The CDR3 runs to 15 residues. The CDR3 region has the DNA TGTGCCAGCAGCTCCAGGCAAGGTGGGGCCAACGTCCTGACTTTC. Amino acid sequence: CASSSRQGGANVLTF.

This clone was seen a handful of times. V gene TRBV28 combines with J gene TRBJ2-7; D gene uncertain. The germline V and J ends were trimmed by 5 bases and 4 bases, with 9 bases remaining between them. This CDR3 comprises 12 residues. From germline, CDR1 is MDHEN and CDR2 SYDVKM. CDR3 bases: TGTGCCAGCAGTCCCCCTATGTACGAGCAGTACTTC. This translates into CASSPPMYEQYF. Using reference TRBV28 and TRBJ2-7 for the parts outside the CDR3, the full variable domain is DVKVTQSSRYLVKRTGEKVFLECVQDMDHENMFWYRQDPGLGLRLIYFSYDVKMKEKGDIPEGYSVSREKKERFSLILESASTNQTSMYLCASSPPMYEQYFGPGTRLTVT.

This clone has just one count. The genes are TRBV28 and TRBJ1-1; D not resolved. Germline CDR1 is MDHEN and CDR2 is SYDVKM. CDR3 size: 12 residues. The V and J ends lost 7 bases and 3 bases respectively, with 9 bases between them. As DNA, the CDR3 is TGTGCCAGCATGACGGGATACACTGAAGCTTTCTTT. This encodes CASMTGYTEAFF.

The chain employs TRBV6-1 and TRBJ2-1; 10 bases match TRBD1. Germline V CDR1 and CDR2: MNHNS, SASEGT. The CDR3 has 13 residues. The V segment lost 7 bases and the J segment 9 bases; nucleotides outside the gene matches: 6. The CDR3 DNA follows: TGTGCCAGCAATGGACAGGGGGGTCGTGAGCAGTTCTTC. Protein product: CASNGQGGREQFF.

This clone was seen a handful of times. The chain carries TRBV28 and TRBJ2-7, with 9 bases that match TRBD1. There are 14 residues in the CDR3. Trimming took 6 bases from V and 3 from J; bases not matched to a gene: 6. CDR1 is MDHEN, CDR2 SYDVKM, per germline. CDR3 residues: CASRNRGPVYEQYF. CDR3 DNA: TGTGCCAGCAGAAACAGGGGGCCAGTCTACGAGCAGTACTTC.